This TCR beta chain was found in a study of blood T cell repertoires in COVID-19. Study information: Specimens from acute and convalescent COVID-19 originated in the United States, Italy and Spain.

Per the original methods: How many nucleated cells were present was estimated from reference gene primer amplification. Sequenced by immunoSEQ multiplex PCR; TCRdb stores in-frame clones only, minus some. That table gives V, J and clone size, and the DNA gave D and trimming. The sample lists just over 150,000 clones, roughly 80% seen once, with around 7% in the top ten. CDR1 is GTSNPN and CDR2 is SVGIG in the germline V gene (reference sequence). The CDR3 extends over 15 amino acids. V gave up 5 bases and J gave up 2 bases; unmatched junction bases: 7. The TCR comes from a woman aged 40 to 50 with COVID-19, enrolled during active disease. The sequenced sample consisted of peripheral blood. The chain has TRBV30 and TRBJ2-3; the match to TRBD2 covers 10 bases. The CDR3 here is CAWSPGLANTDTQYF. In DNA, the CDR3 is TGTGCCTGGTCCCCGGGACTAGCGAACACAGATACGCAGTATTTT.